A single sample is the source of the 17 T cell receptor beta chains below, sequenced in a study of blood T cell repertoires in COVID-19. Generated by immunoSEQ multiplex PCR, the TCRdb table keeps only in-frame clones and is missing some. The sample lists 200,000 to 250,000 clones; approximately 86% were seen once. Sequencing used peripheral blood. Receptors were obtained from a woman between 70 and 85 years old with active or convalescent COVID-19.

This chain joins TRBV19 and TRBJ1-2, with 10 bases aligning to TRBD1. The CDR3 loop spans 14 amino acids. The V gene's germline CDR1 is LNHDA and CDR2 SQIVND (reference sequence). The trim removed 5 bases at V and 6 bases at J, leaving 6 bases unmatched. The CDR3 loop reads CASSRRQGADGYTF. The CDR3 bases are TGTGCCAGTAGTCGGCGACAGGGGGCGGATGGCTACACCTTC.

Here the CDR3 reads CAITSWEGSGGYTF. CDR3 bases: TGTGCCATCACGTCCTGGGAGGGGTCAGGAGGCTACACCTTC. The V call is TRBV10-3, the J call TRBJ1-2; TRBD1 might be the D (5 bases). CDR1 and CDR2 (germline): ENHRY, SYGVKD. The CDR3 contains 14 residues. V lost 7 bases and J lost 8, with 20 bases in between.

V gene TRBV9 combines with J gene TRBJ1-1, with D possibly TRBD1 on 5 matching bases. From germline, CDR1 is SGDLS and CDR2 YYNGEE. Trimming stripped 1 base from V and 4 bases from J, with 14 bases between. There are 15 residues in the CDR3. This chain's CDR3 is CASSVIEGRTTEAFF. CDR3 sequence (DNA): TGTGCCAGCAGCGTAATCGAGGGGAGGACCACTGAAGCTTTCTTT.

V gene TRBV13 combines with J gene TRBJ2-7; TRBD1 aligns across 9 bases. CDR3 size: 14 residues. J gave up 4 bases and V 3 bases, and 4 bases lay outside the gene matches. The germline gives CDR1 PRHDT, CDR2 FYEKMQ (reference sequence). CDR3 sequence: CASSFGTGPYEQYF. In DNA form, the CDR3 reads TGTGCCAGCAGCTTTGGGACAGGGCCGTACGAGCAGTACTTC.

The rearrangement links TRBV11-2 to TRBJ1-6; no clear D gene. The length of the CDR3 is 16 residues. Germline values: CDR1 SGHAT, CDR2 FQNNGV. Trimming took off 5 bases at V and 2 bases at J, with 13 bases between the two ends. The CDR3 loop is CASSLRREPYNSPLHF. The DNA of the CDR3 is TGTGCCAGCAGCCTCCGGAGGGAGCCCTATAATTCACCCCTCCACTTT. The entire variable domain, with the rest obtained from reference TRBV11-2 and TRBJ1-6, is as follows: EAGVAQSPRYKIIEKRQSVAFWCNPISGHATLYWYQQILGQGPKLLIQFQNNGVVDDSQLPKDRFSAERLKGVDSTLKIQPAKLEDSAVYLCASSLRREPYNSPLHFGNGTRLTVT.

This clone was picked up a small number of times. The J gene is TRBJ1-2, the V gene TRBV7-9, with TRBD1 as a possible D gene (6 bases). Germline V gene lookup returns CDR1 SEHNR and CDR2 FQNEAQ (reference sequence). This CDR3 region has 13 residues. V was cut by 6 bases and J by 4 bases, with 12 bases left in between. CDR3 bases: TGTGCCAGCAGACAACAGGGCCTCTATGGCTACACCTTC. It specifies CASRQQGLYGYTF. Using reference TRBV7-9 and TRBJ1-2 for the parts outside the CDR3, the full variable domain is DTGVSQNPRHKITKRGQNVTFRCDPISEHNRLYWYRQTLGQGPEFLTYFQNEAQLEKSRLLSDRFSAERPKGSFSTLEIQRTEQGDSAMYLCASRQQGLYGYTFGSGTRLTVV.

The rearrangement links TRBV5-5 to TRBJ1-5, with 8 bases matching TRBD1. The trim removed 4 bases at V and 1 base at J, leaving 4 bases unmatched. The germline V gene has CDR1 SGHKS and CDR2 YYEKEE (reference sequence). CDR3 length: 15 amino acids. The CDR3 region is CASSVNRGSNQPQHF. The CDR3 nucleotides are TGTGCCAGCAGCGTAAACAGGGGGAGCAATCAGCCCCAGCATTTT.

The chain joins TRBV19 to TRBJ1-6; no reliable D call. Trimming shortened V by 5 bases and J by 7 bases, and 9 bases separated the two germline ends. Germline-derived CDR1 and CDR2 are LNHDA and SQIVND (reference sequence). The CDR3 covers 13 residues. CDR3 amino acids: CASSLTENSPLHF. Written as DNA, the CDR3 is TGTGCCAGTAGTTTAACAGAGAATTCACCCCTCCACTTT.

The chain is built from TRBV12-3 or TRBV12-4 and TRBJ1-4; D is undetermined. V lost 1 base, J lost 8 bases, and 5 bases lay in between. This CDR3 comprises 12 residues. CDR3 loop: CASSLDREKLFF. In nucleotides, the CDR3 is TGTGCCAGCAGTTTAGATAGAGAAAAACTGTTTTTT.

The CDR3 here is CASSLEYGQGAHTEAFF. CDR3 bases: TGTGCCAGCAGCTTAGAGTATGGACAGGGGGCTCACACTGAAGCTTTCTTT. The chain has TRBV11-3 and TRBJ1-1; 11 nucleotides agree with TRBD1. V was pared by 0 bases and J by 3 bases, with 6 bases of the junction left unmatched. This CDR3 has 17 amino acids. Looked up from germline, CDR1 is SGHNT and CDR2 is YENEEA.

This chain connects TRBV10-3 to TRBJ2-2; 12 bases are shared with TRBD2. Per germline, CDR1 ENHRY and CDR2 SYGVKD. The CDR3 loop spans 18 amino acids. The trim removed 4 bases at V and 6 bases at J, leaving 12 bases unmatched. The CDR3 region has the DNA TGTGCCATCAGTGCCCCTAGCGGGGGGGCCTATCAACCCGGGGAGCTGTTTTTT. It specifies CAISAPSGGAYQPGELFF.

The chain links TRBV5-8 to TRBJ1-5, with 7 bases aligning to TRBD1. Germline-derived CDR1 and CDR2 are SGHTS and YDEGEE. V lost 2 bases, J lost 4 bases, and 3 bases stayed unmatched. This CDR3 comprises 14 residues. The DNA of the CDR3 is TGTGCCAGCAGCTTAGGGACAGTGAATCAGCCCCAGCATTTT. It specifies CASSLGTVNQPQHF.

The chain joins TRBV23-1 to TRBJ1-1; TRBD1 matches 9 bases. TRBV23-1 has ORF status, its function being uncertain. CDR3 length equals 16 residues. V lost 4 bases and J lost 4; bases outside the gene matches: 10. CDR3 protein: CASSPPTGGMITEAFF. CDR3 in DNA: TGCGCCAGCAGTCCCCCCACAGGGGGCATGATCACTGAAGCTTTCTTT.

This rearrangement joins TRBV11-3 to TRBJ1-1; D unresolved. Per germline, CDR1 SGHNT and CDR2 YENEEA. V lost 3 bases and J 1 base, leaving 3 bases between the germline ends. The CDR3 sequence is 12 residues long. This CDR3 reads CASSLRNTEAFF. In DNA form, the CDR3 reads TGTGCCAGCAGCTTGCGGAACACTGAAGCTTTCTTT. Drawing the rest from reference TRBV11-3 and TRBJ1-1, the complete variable domain is EAGVVQSPRYKIIEKKQPVAFWCNPISGHNTLYWYLQNLGQGPELLIRYENEEAVDDSQLPKDRFSAERLKGVDSTLKIQPAELGDSAVYLCASSLRNTEAFFGQGTRLTVV.

This clone was counted a few times. The chain couples TRBV6-5 to TRBJ1-2; 7 nucleotides agree with TRBD1. Trimming removed 6 bases from V and 5 bases from J; junction bases left unmatched: 6. CDR3 length equals 13 residues. CDR1 and CDR2 (germline): MNHEY, SVGAGI. CDR3 sequence: CASREGAGYGYTF. The CDR3 bases are TGTGCCAGCAGAGAGGGGGCTGGGTATGGCTACACCTTC.

V usage is TRBV7-9 and J usage is TRBJ1-2, with D hard to call. Germline V CDR1 and CDR2: SEHNR, FQNEAQ (reference sequence). This CDR3 spans 14 amino acids. Trimming cost V 4 bases and J 6 bases, with 15 bases left between them. CDR3 bases: TGTGCCAGCAGCTCAGGAACTTATGAACATGGCTACACCTTC. Translation: CASSSGTYEHGYTF. Complete variable domain (other parts from reference TRBV7-9 and TRBJ1-2): DTGVSQNPRHKITKRGQNVTFRCDPISEHNRLYWYRQTLGQGPEFLTYFQNEAQLEKSRLLSDRFSAERPKGSFSTLEIQRTEQGDSAMYLCASSSGTYEHGYTFGSGTRLTVV.

This clone has a single count. The V and J genes are TRBV21-1 and TRBJ2-7; TRBD1, the table's D call, was not compared with the DNA. TRBV21-1 is a documented pseudogene. The length of the CDR3 is 14 residues. The CDR3 is CASSMTRGCYEQYF. CDR3 DNA: TGTGCCAGCAGCATGACAAGGGGGTGCTACGAGCAGTACTTC.